These T cell receptor beta chains were read from a single sample in a study of blood T cell repertoires in COVID-19. Method: immunoSEQ multiplex PCR; TCRdb's copy keeps in-frame clones and lacks some. This repertoire shows under 250,000 clones, about 86% found once; its top ten account for less than 2.5%. The sample was peripheral blood. These receptors were obtained from a woman aged 60-70 years with acute or convalescent COVID-19. CDR3s include the opening cysteine and the closing phenylalanine or tryptophan. D genes are given only for firm matches. Part of the rows lack a size; the others show once, few, many or a class for expanded clones.

j_call d_call clone_size v_call cdr3_nt cdr3_aa
TRBJ1-2 NA NA TRBV28 TGTGCCAGCAGTTTAGTCAGGGGATCTAACTATGGCTACACCTTC CASSLVRGSNYGYTF
TRBJ1-5 TRBD1 once TRBV6-5 TGTGCCAGCAGCGCCGGGACAGGCAATCAGCCCCAGCATTTT CASSAGTGNQPQHF
TRBJ1-6 TRBD1 NA TRBV6-5 TGTGCCAGCAGTTACTCTGGGACAGGCCATTCACCCCTCCACTTT CASSYSGTGHSPLHF
TRBJ1-2 NA few TRBV6-5 TGTGCCAGCAGCGGGGGTCGTGGCTATGGCTACACCTTC CASSGGRGYGYTF
TRBJ1-3 NA few TRBV28 TGTGCCAGCATGGGGGGGCCTGGAAACACCATATATTTT CASMGGPGNTIYF
TRBJ1-2 NA NA TRBV3-1/TRBV3-2 TGTGCCAGCAGCCAAGCCCGTGCTAACTATGGCTACACCTTC CASSQARANYGYTF
TRBJ1-3 NA once TRBV6-5 TGTGCCAGCAGTTCTTTTATGTCCGGAAACACCATATATTTT CASSSFMSGNTIYF
TRBJ1-5 NA NA TRBV27 TGTGCCAGCAGTTTATCCGGTCTCCGGGTCAGCCCCCAGCATTTT CASSLSGLRVSPQHF
TRBJ1-4 NA NA TRBV7-2 TGTGCCAGCAGCTTAGTGGGAGGGGGACCCAGTGAAAAACTGTTTTTT CASSLVGGGPSEKLFF
TRBJ1-2 TRBD1 few TRBV7-3 TGTGCCAGCAGCCTGACAGGGGGACCTGGCTATGGCTACACCTTC CASSLTGGPGYGYTF
TRBJ2-3 NA NA TRBV15 TGTGCCACCAGCAGACAACCGAAACGGGGGTTGCAAGATACGCAGTATTTT CATSRQPKRGLQDTQYF
TRBJ1-2 TRBD1 NA TRBV3-1/TRBV3-2 TGTGCCAGCAGCCAAGATCGATTGTTCAGGGGGGCCTATGGCTACACCTTC CASSQDRLFRGAYGYTF
TRBJ2-2 TRBD2 NA TRBV7-2 TGTGCCAGCAGCCGGGGACTAGCGGGGGGGCTTGGCGCCGGGGAGCTGTTTTTT CASSRGLAGGLGAGELFF
TRBJ1-3 NA few TRBV14 TGTGCCAGCAGCCTTACGACAGGCCGCCCCTCTGGAAACACCATATATTTT CASSLTTGRPSGNTIYF
TRBJ1-5 NA few TRBV28 TGTGCCAGCAGTTTAGTGGGACAAAGCAATCAGCCCCAGCATTTT CASSLVGQSNQPQHF
TRBJ1-1 TRBD1 NA TRBV4-3 TGCGCCAGCAGCCAAACAGGGGTGAAAGCTTTCTTT CASSQTGVKAFF
TRBJ2-7 NA NA TRBV24-1 TGTGCCACCCCCCCCAAGCAGTACTTC CATPPKQYF
TRBJ2-2 TRBD1 NA TRBV5-6 TGTGCCAGCAGAACAACAGGGGCGGCTTGGGGCACCGGGGAGCTGTTTTTT CASRTTGAAWGTGELFF
TRBJ2-7 NA NA TRBV12-5 TGTGCTAGTGGTCCCCCCGGGACAAAAAACTACGAGCAGTACTTC CASGPPGTKNYEQYF
TRBJ1-2 NA NA TRBV28 TGTGCCAGCAGTCTTCTAATGGGGGCACATGGCTACACCTTC CASSLLMGAHGYTF
TRBJ1-2 NA few TRBV19 TGTGCCAGTAGGATGATGTTTGAGGTCGGCTACACCTTC CASRMMFEVGYTF
TRBJ2-4 NA NA TRBV7-7 TGTGCTAGCATCAACCTCAACGGAGCAAACATTCAGTACTTC CASINLNGANIQYF
TRBJ1-5 TRBD1 NA TRBV19 TGTGCCAGTAGTATTTTTGGGACAGGGGATCAGCCCCAGCATTTT CASSIFGTGDQPQHF
TRBJ2-3 TRBD2 NA TRBV5-6 TGTGCCAGCAAGTGGGGGCTAGCGGGCTTCACAGATACGCAGTATTTT CASKWGLAGFTDTQYF
TRBJ2-3 NA NA TRBV20-1 TGCAGTGCTAGTCGGGGTGGGGATACGCAGTATTTT CSASRGGDTQYF
TRBJ1-4 NA NA TRBV11-2 TGTGCCAGCAGCTTAGATTATTTTGGAGCAACTAATGAAAAACTGTTTTTT CASSLDYFGATNEKLFF
TRBJ1-2 NA NA TRBV4-3 TGCGCCAGCAGCCAAGTAGGTGGGGCAGGGCTTACGCCCGACTATGGCTACACCTTC CASSQVGGAGLTPDYGYTF
TRBJ1-5 NA NA TRBV3-1/TRBV3-2 TGTGCCAGCAGCCATGCAGGGTCCAATCAGCCCCAGCATTTT CASSHAGSNQPQHF
TRBJ2-1 TRBD2 NA TRBV9 TGTGCCAGCAGCGTAGAGGGAAGGGGGCTAGCGGGGGCCTACAATGAGCAGTTCTTC CASSVEGRGLAGAYNEQFF
TRBJ1-1 NA few TRBV7-9 TGTGCCAGCAGCTTAGGGGGTGGGGCCCTCACTGAAGCTTTCTTT CASSLGGGALTEAFF
TRBJ1-1 NA NA TRBV6-5 TGTGCCAGCAGTCTACTCGTGGGAGGCGATACTGAAGCTTTCTTT CASSLLVGGDTEAFF
TRBJ1-2 TRBD1 NA TRBV5-1 TGCGCCAGCAGCCCGGGACAGGGTGGTGGCTACACCTTC CASSPGQGGGYTF
TRBJ2-1 NA NA TRBV2 TGTGCCAGCAGTCGCCTATACAATGAGCAGTTCTTC CASSRLYNEQFF
TRBJ2-7 NA NA TRBV9 TGTGCCAGCAGCCCCCAGGACGGCGGGTCCTACGAGCAGTACTTC CASSPQDGGSYEQYF
TRBJ1-1 NA NA TRBV4-2 TGTGCCAGCAGCCAAGATTGGGAGGGCCCATTGAACACTGAAGCTTTCTTT CASSQDWEGPLNTEAFF
TRBJ1-3 NA NA TRBV2 TGTGCCAGCAGCCTACAGGTTTCTGGAAACACCATATATTTT CASSLQVSGNTIYF
TRBJ1-1 NA NA TRBV12-3/TRBV12-4 TGTGCCAGCGGGTACAGTACGCGAGCTGAAGCTTTCTTT CASGYSTRAEAFF
TRBJ1-6 NA few TRBV7-7 TGTGCTAGCAGCTTAGGCGGGGGGTATAATTCACCCCTCCACTTT CASSLGGGYNSPLHF
TRBJ2-7 NA once TRBV15 TGTGCCACCAGCAGAGCCCAGGGGGGCTTAGACTACGAGCAGTACTTC CATSRAQGGLDYEQYF
TRBJ2-2 TRBD1 NA TRBV7-8 TGTGCCAGCAGCACCGGGACAGCGAACACCGGGGAGCTGTTTTTT CASSTGTANTGELFF
TRBJ2-2 NA once TRBV9 TGTGCCAGCAGCGTCCGACAGCAGAACACCGGGGAGCTGTTTTTT CASSVRQQNTGELFF
TRBJ2-3 TRBD2 NA TRBV15 TGTGCCACCAGCACCCTAGCGGGGGTTGGTACAGATACGCAGTATTTT CATSTLAGVGTDTQYF
TRBJ1-2 TRBD1 NA TRBV30 TGTGCCTGGAGCGCGGACAGGGGAATCTATGGCTACACCTTC CAWSADRGIYGYTF
TRBJ1-1 NA NA TRBV4-2 TGTGCCAGCAGCCAAGAATGGGGGGGCACTGAAGCTTTCTTT CASSQEWGGTEAFF
TRBJ2-5 TRBD1 NA TRBV30 TGTGCCTGGAGTGTACGGACAGGGGGCCTCGAGACCCAGTACTTC CAWSVRTGGLETQYF